A single sample is the source of the 20 T cell receptor beta chains below, sequenced in a study of cytomegalovirus exposure and HLA in healthy donors. Primers included in the PCR were 60 Vbeta and 13 Jbeta primers. TCRdb's table, derived via immunoSEQ multiplex PCR, lists solely in-frame clones and lacks some. The data contain about 130,000 clones, 80% of them singletons. The specimen was PBMCs. These receptors were collected from a woman in her thirties or forties in good health and CMV-seronegative.

This clone appeared once. This chain joins TRBV2 and TRBJ2-1; 9 positions match TRBD2. This CDR3 region has 15 residues. Germline trimming cut 4 bases from V and 7 bases from J; bases unmatched to any gene: 8. The germline CDR1 and CDR2 sequences are SNHLY and FYNNEI. Written as DNA, the CDR3 is TGTGCCAGCAGTGTAAGGGCGGGAGGGGTAAATGAGCAGTTCTTC. It codes for CASSVRAGGVNEQFF.

The gene calls are TRBV7-9 and TRBJ1-1; 7 bases are a match to TRBD1. This CDR3 spans 14 amino acids. Trimming cost V 2 bases and J 8 bases; bases outside gene matches: 8. Germline V lookup: CDR1 SEHNR, CDR2 FQNEAQ (reference sequence). CDR3 protein: CASSLSGATGEAFF. CDR3 coding DNA: TGTGCCAGCAGCTTATCCGGAGCGACAGGGGAAGCTTTCTTT.

The V gene is TRBV19, the J gene TRBJ1-1, with D tentatively TRBD1 (5 bases). This CDR3 is built from 15 residues. Germline values: CDR1 LNHDA, CDR2 SQIVND (reference sequence). Deletions cut 1 base from V and 4 bases from J, with 13 bases between. CDR3 sequence: CASSIGQGVTTEAFF. As DNA, the CDR3 is TGTGCCAGTAGTATAGGCCAGGGTGTGACCACTGAAGCTTTCTTT.

This chain links TRBV5-4 with TRBJ2-5; the D gene is possibly TRBD2 (5 bases). V lost 4 bases and J 2 bases, leaving 9 bases between the germline ends. The CDR3 has 13 residues. Germline V gives CDR1 SGHNT, CDR2 YYREEE (reference sequence). This chain's CDR3 is CASSLSGQETQYF. The CDR3 DNA reads TGTGCCAGCAGCCTCAGCGGACAAGAGACCCAGTACTTC.

Remarks on this clone: One end of the junction varies from germline; a read error may be responsible. The J gene is TRBJ2-1, the V gene TRBV18; D is possibly TRBD2 (7 bases). Germline V gives CDR1 KGHSH, CDR2 LQKENI. The CDR3 length is 15 residues. CDR3 DNA: TGTTCCAGCTCACCAACGGGGGGCCATAACAATGAGCAGTTCTTC. It is translated as CSSSPTGGHNNEQFF.

The chain couples TRBV5-1 to TRBJ2-1, with D possibly TRBD2 on 7 matching bases. This CDR3 has 15 amino acids. Germline loops: CDR1 SGHRS, CDR2 YFSETQ. V lost 9 bases, J lost 2 bases, and 18 bases lay in between. Here the CDR3 reads CANPGAGEAYNEQFF. The CDR3 nucleotides are TGCGCCAACCCGGGGGCGGGAGAGGCCTACAATGAGCAGTTCTTC.

This clone came up a few times. The chain is built from TRBV18 and TRBJ1-4; 8 bases agree with TRBD1. The CDR3 runs 15 residues. CDR1 is KGHSH, CDR2 LQKENI, per germline. Trimming took 3 bases from V and 5 from J; bases not matched to a gene: 5. CDR3: CASSPGRTGNEKLFF. The CDR3 DNA reads as TGTGCCAGCTCACCCGGCCGGACAGGGAATGAAAAACTGTTTTTT.

The chain is built from TRBV21-1 and TRBJ2-4; no DNA check was done on the table's D call, TRBD1. TRBV21-1 is a pseudogene. The CDR3 has 20 residues. DNA for the CDR3: TGTGCCAGCAGCAAAGGAGGGACACTCCAACCAGTTCGGTCCAAAAACATTCAGTACTTC. This translates into CASSKGGTLQPVRSKNIQYF.

The chain links TRBV5-6 to TRBJ2-7, with TRBD2 identical over 11 bases. Germline V gene data show CDR1 as SGHDT and CDR2 as YYEEEE. With 4 bases clipped from V and 6 bases from J, the junction kept 6 bases outside the gene matches. This CDR3 is 14 amino acids long. The CDR3, as DNA: TGTGCCAGCAGCCAGAGACTAGCGGGATGCGAGCAGTACTTC. It is translated as CASSQRLAGCEQYF. Full variable domain (remainder filled in from reference TRBV5-6 and TRBJ2-7): DAGVTQSPTHLIKTRGQQVTLRCSPKSGHDTVSWYQQALGQGPQFIFQYYEEEERQRGNFPDRFSGHQFPNYSSELNVNALLLGDSALYLCASSQRLAGCEQYFGPGTRLTVT.

The chain joins TRBV18 to TRBJ1-1; 7 bases fit TRBD1. Trimming took 1 base from V and 5 from J; bases not matched to a gene: 4. The V gene's germline CDR1 is KGHSH and CDR2 LQKENI. The CDR3 is 14 amino acids. The CDR3: CASSPQGAGTEAFF. CDR3 coding DNA: TGTGCCAGCTCACCACAGGGGGCAGGTACTGAAGCTTTCTTT.

The count of this clone is one. The genes are TRBV15 and TRBJ2-1; TRBD2 matches 8 bases. V shed 5 bases, J shed 6 bases, and the junction held 12 bases outside the gene matches. CDR1 and CDR2 (germline): LNHNV, YYDKDF (reference sequence). There are 16 residues in the CDR3. The CDR3 sequence: CATSPSGGGGFNEQFF. In nucleotides, the CDR3 is TGTGCCACCAGCCCCTCGGGGGGCGGGGGGTTCAATGAGCAGTTCTTC.

The sample holds a few counts of this clone. The same CDR3 also results from other DNA sequences found in this sample. This CDR3 reads CASSEDLSSYNEQFF. DNA of the CDR3: TGTGCCAGCAGTGAAGACCTGAGCTCCTACAATGAGCAGTTCTTC. The V and J genes are TRBV6-1 and TRBJ2-1; D is unclear. The CDR3 length is 15 residues. Trimming stripped 1 base from V and 0 bases from J, with 7 bases between. Per the germline V gene, CDR1 is MNHNS and CDR2 is SASEGT.

The V call is TRBV29-1, the J call TRBJ1-6, with D perhaps matching TRBD1 (6 bases). Germline lookup yields CDR1 SQVTM and CDR2 ANQGSEA. V dropped 7 bases and J dropped 6 bases, with 10 bases sitting between them. This CDR3 contains 12 residues. In DNA form, the CDR3 reads TGCAGCGCTGGGGACACTAATTCACCCCTCCACTTT. This sequence encodes CSAGDTNSPLHF.

This chain joins TRBV7-6 and TRBJ1-3; TRBD1 might be the D (6 bases). The germline gives CDR1 SGHVS, CDR2 FNYEAQ. The CDR3 consists of 15 residues. The germline V and J ends were trimmed by 1 base and 6 bases, with 13 bases remaining between them. Here the CDR3 DNA reads TGTGCCAGCAGCTTAGGTGGACAGCTGGAAAACACCATATATTTT. It specifies CASSLGGQLENTIYF.

This clone occurred once. This CDR3 reads CASSRDRGTYNEQFF. The CDR3 DNA reads as TGTGCCAGCAGCCGGGACAGGGGCACCTACAATGAGCAGTTCTTC. This chain links TRBV11-2 with TRBJ2-1; 10 positions match TRBD1. This CDR3 has 15 amino acids. Unmatched junction bases numbered 3, after V lost 5 bases and J lost 2 bases. From germline, CDR1 is SGHAT and CDR2 FQNNGV.

The rearrangement uses TRBV4-3 and TRBJ1-1; D is ambiguous. The germline V gene encodes CDR1 LGHNA and CDR2 YSLEER. Deletions cut 5 bases from V and 1 base from J, with 14 bases between. CDR3 length: 15 amino acids. The CDR3 spells CASSGAPSGNTEAFF. As DNA, the CDR3 is TGCGCCAGCAGCGGAGCCCCATCCGGGAACACTGAAGCTTTCTTT.

V is TRBV6-1 and J is TRBJ1-6; tentatively, D is TRBD1 (6 bases). The CDR3 sequence is 16 residues long. Germline V gene sequence: CDR1 MNHNS, CDR2 SASEGT. Between the trimmed V and J ends, which lost 0 bases and 5 bases, there was a span of 11 bases. The chain's CDR3 is CASSEAGGGNNSPLHF. CDR3 bases: TGTGCCAGCAGTGAAGCTGGGGGGGGCAATAATTCACCCCTCCACTTT.

The J gene is TRBJ2-5, the V gene TRBV6-1; 8 bases are a match to TRBD1. From germline, CDR1 is MNHNS and CDR2 SASEGT. This CDR3 comprises 14 residues. Trimming took 5 bases from V and 4 from J; bases not matched to a gene: 6. This CDR3 is CASSLQGAGETQYF. The CDR3 DNA is TGTGCCAGCAGTCTCCAGGGGGCGGGAGAGACCCAGTACTTC.

The table lists this clone with a count of one. The chain uses TRBV28 and TRBJ2-5; D is possibly TRBD1 (8 bases). Germline-derived CDR1 and CDR2 are MDHEN and SYDVKM. V lost 3 bases and J 10 bases, leaving 24 bases between the germline ends. The CDR3 runs to 16 residues. CDR3 sequence: CASSLQQGGGWGNQYF. The CDR3 DNA reads TGTGCCAGCAGTTTGCAACAGGGGGGGGGCTGGGGTAACCAGTACTTC.

The rearrangement links TRBV6-1 to TRBJ1-1; no clear D. V was trimmed by 7 bases and J by 4 bases, leaving 13 bases between them. From germline, CDR1 is MNHNS and CDR2 SASEGT. The CDR3 runs 13 residues. This chain's CDR3 is CASKVGEGTEAFF. CDR3 DNA: TGTGCCAGCAAGGTCGGGGAAGGCACTGAAGCTTTCTTT.